Following are 24 T cell receptor beta chains from one sample sequenced in a study of cytomegalovirus exposure and HLA in healthy donors. Primers included in the PCR were 60 Vbeta and 13 Jbeta primers. The method was immunoSEQ multiplex PCR; TCRdb's version includes in-frame clones alone and lacks a portion of them. This repertoire shows 75,000 to 100,000 clones, approximately 79% found once; its top ten account for around 17%. Sample: PBMCs. The origin of the receptors is an older woman in good health and CMV-seropositive.

Points on this clone: One end of the junction is discordant with germline, which a read error may explain. This chain joins TRBV28 and TRBJ2-3; D perhaps matches TRBD1 (6 bases). Germline V CDR1 and CDR2: MDHEN, SYDVKM. The CDR3 sequence is 12 residues long. This CDR3 reads CASSRYLNRADF. The CDR3, as DNA: TGTGCCAGCAGTCGATACCTCAACAGGGCGGATTTT.

This chain links TRBV19 with TRBJ1-4; TRBD1 is a possible D gene (6 bases). V lost 5 bases, J lost 8 bases, and 18 bases lay in between. The CDR3 is 15 residues long. The germline V gene encodes CDR1 LNHDA and CDR2 SQIVND (reference sequence). The CDR3 region has the DNA TGTGCCAGTAGTCGTCCAACAGGGCAAGGAGAAAAACTGTTTTTT. This sequence encodes CASSRPTGQGEKLFF. The entire variable domain, with the rest obtained from reference TRBV19 and TRBJ1-4, is as follows: DGGITQSPKYLFRKEGQNVTLSCEQNLNHDAMYWYRQDPGQGLRLIYYSQIVNDFQKGDIAEGYSVSREKKESFPLTVTSAQKNPTAFYLCASSRPTGQGEKLFFGSGTQLSVL.

The genes are TRBV19 and TRBJ2-5, with TRBD2 matching over 12 bases. Near its end, the DNA agrees better with TRBJ2-7, so the J call may be wrong. The V gene's germline CDR1 is LNHDA and CDR2 SQIVND (reference sequence). The CDR3 is 17 residues long. The CDR3, as DNA: TGTGCCAGTAGTATTGTCCACCCTAGCGGGAGGGGCTACGAGCAGTACTTC. Translated: CASSIVHPSGRGYEQYF.

The chain combines TRBV14 with TRBJ2-7, with TRBD2 identical over 7 bases. The CDR3 spans 14 residues. Germline V CDR1 and CDR2: SGHDN, FVKESK. V shed 5 bases and J 3 bases; nucleotides not matched to a gene: 7. The CDR3: CASSSLSGGYEQYF. CDR3 coding DNA: TGTGCCAGCAGCTCCTTGTCGGGGGGCTACGAGCAGTACTTC.

V gene TRBV11-1 combines with J gene TRBJ2-5, with D possibly matching TRBD2 (6 bases). The CDR3 totals 13 residues. With 7 bases removed from V and 6 bases from J, the gap between germline ends came to 15 bases. Germline V CDR1 and CDR2: SGHAT, FQDESV (reference sequence). DNA of the CDR3: TGTGCCAGCACCTCAGGAGGGTCGCAGACCCAGTACTTC. It specifies CASTSGGSQTQYF. The full variable domain, rest sourced from reference TRBV11-1 and TRBJ2-5, is EAEVAQSPRYKITEKSQAVAFWCDPISGHATLYWYRQILGQGPELLVQFQDESVVDDSQLPKDRFSAERLKGVDSTLKIQPAELGDSAMYLCASTSGGSQTQYFGPGTRLLVL.

A word on this clone: At the DNA level, this CDR3 is encoded by other sequences in the same sample as well. The V gene is TRBV18, the J gene TRBJ2-7; no reliable D call. The CDR3 totals 14 residues. V gave up 3 bases and J gave up 0 bases, with 9 bases separating them. Germline values: CDR1 KGHSH, CDR2 LQKENI. CDR3 in DNA: TGTGCCAGCTCACCGGGCCTAAGCTCCTACGAGCAGTACTTC. This codes for CASSPGLSSYEQYF.

Of note for this clone: One end of the junction is discordant with germline, which a read error may explain. V and J are TRBV7-9 and TRBJ2-7, with D possibly matching TRBD1 (6 bases). CDR1 and CDR2 from the germline V gene are SEHNR and FQNEAQ (reference sequence). The CDR3 consists of 15 residues. The CDR3 DNA sequence: TGTTCCAGCAGCTTACCCGGGACACTCGCCTACGAGCAGTACTTC. Protein sequence: CSSSLPGTLAYEQYF.

The sample holds a few counts of this clone. This chain joins TRBV5-1 and TRBJ1-1; D is uncertain. This CDR3 contains 14 residues. The germline V and J ends were trimmed by 5 bases and 2 bases, with 13 bases remaining between them. CDR1 SGHRS and CDR2 YFSETQ come from the germline V gene. The DNA of the CDR3 is TGCGCCAGCAGTTTCTTCGGGAGTAACACTGAAGCTTTCTTT. Encoded protein: CASSFFGSNTEAFF.

This clone has a single count. V gene TRBV6-5 combines with J gene TRBJ2-1; D may be TRBD2 (5 bases). The V end was cut by 6 bases, the J end by 0 bases, with 12 bases between. CDR3 length equals 15 residues. The germline gives CDR1 MNHEY, CDR2 SVGAGI. CDR3 DNA: TGTGCCAGCAGCCTGGTTGGGAGCTCCTACAATGAGCAGTTCTTC. Translating gives CASSLVGSSYNEQFF.

The V call is TRBV5-1, the J call TRBJ2-6; D remains ambiguous. Trimming took 1 base from V and 0 from J, leaving 5 bases between them. The germline gives CDR1 SGHRS, CDR2 YFSETQ. The CDR3 contains 15 residues. In DNA, the CDR3 is TGCGCCAGCAGCTTGCGGAGCTCTGGGGCCAACGTCCTGACTTTC. This codes for CASSLRSSGANVLTF.

The chain employs TRBV2 and TRBJ2-5, with a tentative D call TRBD2 (6 bases). Trimming pared 4 bases from V and 4 bases from J, leaving 16 bases between. The germline gives CDR1 SNHLY, CDR2 FYNNEI. This CDR3 comprises 15 residues. CDR3 coding DNA: TGTGCCAGCAGTGGCAGTGGGGGGTGGGGAGAGACCCAGTACTTC. This sequence encodes CASSGSGGWGETQYF.

The V call is TRBV19, the J call TRBJ2-7, with 9 bases that match TRBD2. In germline, CDR1 is LNHDA, CDR2 SQIVND (reference sequence). The length of the CDR3 is 16 residues. V gave up 8 bases and J gave up 7 bases; unmatched junction bases: 18. Here the CDR3 reads CASLSPGMSGRREQYF. The CDR3 nucleotides are TGTGCCAGTCTTTCACCGGGAATGAGCGGGAGGCGGGAGCAGTACTTC.

This clone was seen just once. V gene TRBV15 combines with J gene TRBJ1-5; 7 nucleotides line up with TRBD1. V trimming: 5 bases; J trimming: 4 bases; junction bases outside the gene matches: 8. Germline lookup yields CDR1 LNHNV and CDR2 YYDKDF (reference sequence). The CDR3 spans 15 residues. The CDR3 reads CATSVYRGANQPQHF. CDR3 coding DNA: TGTGCCACCAGCGTCTACAGGGGTGCGAATCAGCCCCAGCATTTT.

This clone was seen more than once but under ten times. This chain connects TRBV6-1 to TRBJ2-7; D remains unclear. Germline V lookup: CDR1 MNHNS, CDR2 SASEGT. CDR3 size: 13 residues. The ends were cut back, 2 bases at V and 3 bases at J, with 8 bases in the middle. CDR3 coding DNA: TGTGCCAGCAGTGAACAGGCTTTCTACGAGCAGTACTTC. Translation: CASSEQAFYEQYF.

This chain uses TRBV18 with TRBJ1-1; 7 nucleotides agree with TRBD1. CDR1 and CDR2 (germline): KGHSH, LQKENI. The CDR3 consists of 15 residues. V lost 1 base and J lost 3; bases outside the gene matches: 5. CDR3 sequence reads: CASSPQGASHTEAFF. The CDR3 DNA reads TGTGCCAGCTCACCACAGGGGGCCAGTCACACTGAAGCTTTCTTT.

V usage is TRBV5-1 and J usage is TRBJ2-3, with a possible D match to TRBD2 (5 bases). The CDR3 is made up of 14 amino acids. Looked up from germline, CDR1 is SGHRS and CDR2 is YFSETQ. V lost 4 bases, J lost 3 bases, and 12 bases lay in between. This CDR3 reads CASSPNSATDTQYF. CDR3 in DNA: TGCGCCAGCAGCCCTAATAGCGCAACAGATACGCAGTATTTT.

The chain carries TRBV30 and TRBJ2-7; 12 bases map to TRBD2. The ends lost 2 bases at V and 2 bases at J; junction bases unmatched: 1. This CDR3 is built from 14 residues. Germline CDR1 reads GTSNPN; CDR2 reads SVGIG (reference sequence). The DNA of the CDR3 is TGTGCCTGGAGTCTAGCGGGAGGGCCCTACGAGCAGTACTTC. It yields the protein CAWSLAGGPYEQYF. The whole variable domain, filled in from reference TRBV30 and TRBJ2-7, reads SQTIHQWPATLVQPVGSPLSLECTVEGTSNPNLYWYRQAAGRGLQLLFYSVGIGQISSEVPQNLSASRPQDRQFILSSKKLLLSDSGFYLCAWSLAGGPYEQYFGPGTRLTVT.

The rearrangement joins TRBV7-3 to TRBJ1-2; no clear D. Germline values: CDR1 SGHTA, CDR2 FQGTGA. V was pared by 5 bases and J by 3 bases, with 10 bases between. The CDR3 totals 13 residues. The CDR3 loop reads CASSPSRDYGYTF. CDR3 in DNA: TGTGCCAGCAGCCCCAGCCGGGACTATGGCTACACCTTC.

The V and J genes are TRBV7-8 and TRBJ2-7; 11 nucleotides match TRBD2. Germline trimming cut 3 bases from V and 0 bases from J; bases unmatched to any gene: 1. This CDR3 comprises 15 residues. Germline loops: CDR1 SGHVS, CDR2 FQNEAQ. CDR3 sequence: CASSFSGRGSYEQYF. Here the CDR3 DNA reads TGTGCCAGCAGCTTTAGCGGGAGGGGCTCCTACGAGCAGTACTTC.

The gene calls are TRBV5-4 and TRBJ2-5; D is unresolved. CDR3 size: 13 residues. Between the trimmed V and J ends, which lost 4 bases and 3 bases, there was a span of 10 bases. CDR1 SGHNT and CDR2 YYREEE come from the germline V gene (reference sequence). The CDR3 DNA reads TGTGCCAGCAGCCATAGGAGCGAAGAGACCCAGTACTTC. It specifies CASSHRSEETQYF.

The chain employs TRBV27 and TRBJ2-7; the D gene is possibly TRBD1 (5 bases). Trimming stripped 4 bases from V and 5 bases from J, with 9 bases between. CDR1 and CDR2 from the germline V gene are MNHEY and SMNVEV (reference sequence). This CDR3 is built from 12 residues. The DNA for the CDR3 is TGTGCCAGCAGTTCCCAGGGTCACGAGCAGTACTTC. Protein sequence: CASSSQGHEQYF.

The chain carries TRBV7-6 and TRBJ1-4; D may be TRBD1 (5 bases). The CDR3 length is 15 residues. The germline V and J ends were trimmed by 5 bases and 8 bases, with 18 bases remaining between them. Germline V gene data show CDR1 as SGHVS and CDR2 as FNYEAQ. In nucleotides, the CDR3 is TGTGCCAGCAGCGGCCAGGGAGGGGTCGGAGAAAAACTGTTTTTT. Residues: CASSGQGGVGEKLFF.

The chain uses TRBV19 and TRBJ1-1; D is perhaps TRBD1 (5 bases). V was cut by 0 bases and J by 4 bases, with 12 bases left in between. Germline CDR1 is LNHDA and CDR2 is SQIVND (reference sequence). CDR3 length: 15 amino acids. CDR3: CASSIESGKTTEAFF. The DNA for the CDR3 is TGTGCCAGTAGTATAGAGTCAGGGAAAACCACTGAAGCTTTCTTT.

This clone was recorded once. The V and J genes are TRBV19 and TRBJ2-3; 12 bases map to TRBD2. Germline values: CDR1 LNHDA, CDR2 SQIVND (reference sequence). The CDR3 length is 19 residues. Losses at the gene ends were 6 bases for V and 3 bases for J; bases not matched to a gene: 16. The CDR3 spells CASRKSGFLAGGPTDTQYF. CDR3 bases: TGTGCCAGTAGAAAATCGGGATTTCTAGCGGGAGGGCCGACAGATACGCAGTATTTT.